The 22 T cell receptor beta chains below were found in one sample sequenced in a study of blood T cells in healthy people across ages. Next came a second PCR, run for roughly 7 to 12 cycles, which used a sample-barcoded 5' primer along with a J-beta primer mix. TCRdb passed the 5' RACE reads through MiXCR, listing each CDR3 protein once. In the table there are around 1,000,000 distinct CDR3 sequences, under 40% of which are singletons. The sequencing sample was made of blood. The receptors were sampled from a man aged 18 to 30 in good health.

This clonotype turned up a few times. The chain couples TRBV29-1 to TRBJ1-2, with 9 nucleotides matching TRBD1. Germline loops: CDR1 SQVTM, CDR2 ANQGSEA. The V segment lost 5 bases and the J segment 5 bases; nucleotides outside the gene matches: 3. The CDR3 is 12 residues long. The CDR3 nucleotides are TGCAGCGTTCGTGGGACAGGGTATGGCTACACCTTC. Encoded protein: CSVRGTGYGYTF.

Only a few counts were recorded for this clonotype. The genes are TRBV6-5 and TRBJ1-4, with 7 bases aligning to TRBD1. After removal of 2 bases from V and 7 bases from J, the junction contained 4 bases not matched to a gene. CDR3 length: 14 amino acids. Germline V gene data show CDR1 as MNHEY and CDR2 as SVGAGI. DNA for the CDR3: TGTGCCAGCAGTTACGACAGGGTTAGTGAAAAACTGTTTTTT. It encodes CASSYDRVSEKLFF.

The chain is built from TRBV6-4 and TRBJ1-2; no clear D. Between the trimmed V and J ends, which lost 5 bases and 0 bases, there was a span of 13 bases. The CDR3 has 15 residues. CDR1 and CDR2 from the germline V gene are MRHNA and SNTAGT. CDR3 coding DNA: TGTGCCAGCAGTCTCAACCGGAATTCTAACTATGGCTACACCTTC. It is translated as CASSLNRNSNYGYTF.

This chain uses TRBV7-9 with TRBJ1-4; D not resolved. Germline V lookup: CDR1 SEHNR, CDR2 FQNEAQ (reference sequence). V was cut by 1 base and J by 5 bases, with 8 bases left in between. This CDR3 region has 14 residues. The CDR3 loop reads CASSLVSPNEKLFF. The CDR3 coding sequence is TGTGCCAGCAGCTTAGTCAGCCCCAATGAAAAACTGTTTTTT.

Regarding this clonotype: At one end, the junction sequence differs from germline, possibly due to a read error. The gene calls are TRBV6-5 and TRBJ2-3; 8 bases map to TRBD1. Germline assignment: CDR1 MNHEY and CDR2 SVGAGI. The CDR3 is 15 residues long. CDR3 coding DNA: TGTACCAGCCAAAGGTATTCAGGGGGCCTGAATACGCAGTATTTT. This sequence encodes CTSQRYSGGLNTQYF.

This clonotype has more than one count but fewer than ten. The CDR3 region is CASSPGARDEQYF. CDR3 DNA sequence: TGTGCCAGCAGTCCCGGAGCGAGAGACGAGCAGTACTTC. The chain uses TRBV6-2 or TRBV6-3 and TRBJ2-7; D not resolved. Looked up from germline, CDR1 is MNHEY and CDR2 is SVGEGT. The CDR3 length is 13 residues. V was clipped by 5 bases and J by 5 bases, with 13 bases between them.

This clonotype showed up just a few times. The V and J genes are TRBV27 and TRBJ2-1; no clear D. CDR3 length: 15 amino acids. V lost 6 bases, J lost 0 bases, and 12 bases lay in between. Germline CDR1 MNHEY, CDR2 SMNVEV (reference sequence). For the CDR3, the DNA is TGTGCCAGCAGCCTTCTTATAAGCTCCTACAATGAGCAGTTCTTC. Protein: CASSLLISSYNEQFF.

CDR3 sequence (DNA): TGCAGTGCTAGAGTTCCCCGGGGCACTGAAGCTTTCTTT. Translating gives CSARVPRGTEAFF. The genes are TRBV20-1 and TRBJ1-1, with D unclear. Trimming removed 1 base at V and 4 bases at J, with 10 bases between. Looked up from germline, CDR1 is DFQATT and CDR2 is SNEGSKA (reference sequence). This CDR3 is built from 13 residues.

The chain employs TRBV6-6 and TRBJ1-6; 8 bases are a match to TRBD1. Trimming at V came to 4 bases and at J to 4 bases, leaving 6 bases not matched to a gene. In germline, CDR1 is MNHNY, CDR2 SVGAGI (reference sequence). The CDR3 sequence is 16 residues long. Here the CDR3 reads CASSLQGVRYNSPLHF. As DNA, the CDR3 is TGTGCCAGCAGTTTACAGGGGGTGCGATATAATTCACCCCTCCACTTT.

DNA of the CDR3: TGTGCCAGCAGCTTAGAACGTGGCCGTGGTCAGCCCCAGCATTTT. Protein: CASSLERGRGQPQHF. The V call is TRBV7-2, the J call TRBJ1-5; D not certain. V lost 1 base, J lost 6 bases, and 13 bases lay in between. The germline V gene has CDR1 SGHTA and CDR2 FQGNSA. The CDR3 is 15 residues long.

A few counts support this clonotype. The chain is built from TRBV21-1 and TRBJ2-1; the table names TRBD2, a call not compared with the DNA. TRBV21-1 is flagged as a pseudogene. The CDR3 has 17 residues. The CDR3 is CASSKVKTSGADNEQFF. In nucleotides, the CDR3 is TGTGCCAGCAGCAAAGTGAAGACTAGCGGGGCTGACAATGAGCAGTTCTTC.

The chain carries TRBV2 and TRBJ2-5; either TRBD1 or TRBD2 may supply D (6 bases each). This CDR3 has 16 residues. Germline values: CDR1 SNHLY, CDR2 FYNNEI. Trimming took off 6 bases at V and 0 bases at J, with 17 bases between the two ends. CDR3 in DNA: TGTGCCAGCAGGCCTGAGGGGGGCGCTTACCAAGAGACCCAGTACTTC. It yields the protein CASRPEGGAYQETQYF. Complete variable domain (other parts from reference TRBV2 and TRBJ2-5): EPEVTQTPSHQVTQMGQEVILRCVPISNHLYFYWYRQILGQKVEFLVSFYNNEISEKSEIFDDQFSVERPDGSNFTLKIRSTKLEDSAMYFCASRPEGGAYQETQYFGPGTRLLVL.

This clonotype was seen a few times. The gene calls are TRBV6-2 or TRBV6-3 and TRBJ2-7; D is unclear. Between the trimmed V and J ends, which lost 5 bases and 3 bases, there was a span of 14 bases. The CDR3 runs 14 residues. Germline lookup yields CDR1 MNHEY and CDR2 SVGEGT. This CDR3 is CASSTVRTRYEQYF. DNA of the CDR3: TGTGCCAGCAGTACCGTAAGGACCCGCTACGAGCAGTACTTC.

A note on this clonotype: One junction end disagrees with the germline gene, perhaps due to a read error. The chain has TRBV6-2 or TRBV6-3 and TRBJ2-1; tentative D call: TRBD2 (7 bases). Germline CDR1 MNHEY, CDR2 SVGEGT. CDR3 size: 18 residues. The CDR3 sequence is CAISYFMTGGYSYNEQFF. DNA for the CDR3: TGTGCCATCAGTTATTTTATGACGGGGGGCTATTCCTACAATGAGCAGTTCTTC.

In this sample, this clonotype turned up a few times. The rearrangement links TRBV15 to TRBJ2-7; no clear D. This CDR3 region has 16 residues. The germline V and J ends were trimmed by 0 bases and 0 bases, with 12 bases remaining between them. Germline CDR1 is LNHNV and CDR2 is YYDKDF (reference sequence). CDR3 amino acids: CATSRDSVGFSYEQYF. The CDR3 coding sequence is TGTGCCACCAGCAGAGATTCGGTGGGCTTCTCCTACGAGCAGTACTTC.

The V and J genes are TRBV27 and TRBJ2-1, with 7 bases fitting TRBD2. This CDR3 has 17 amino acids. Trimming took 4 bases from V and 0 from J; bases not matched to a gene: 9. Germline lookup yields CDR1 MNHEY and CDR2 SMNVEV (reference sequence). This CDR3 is CASSSGLVYSSYNEQFF. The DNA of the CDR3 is TGTGCCAGCAGTTCTGGACTAGTCTATAGCTCCTACAATGAGCAGTTCTTC.

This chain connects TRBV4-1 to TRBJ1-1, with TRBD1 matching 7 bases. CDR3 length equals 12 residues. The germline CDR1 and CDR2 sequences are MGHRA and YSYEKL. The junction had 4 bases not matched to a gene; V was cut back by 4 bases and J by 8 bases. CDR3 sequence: CASSRPGQEAFF. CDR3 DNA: TGCGCCAGCAGCCGCCCGGGACAGGAAGCTTTCTTT.

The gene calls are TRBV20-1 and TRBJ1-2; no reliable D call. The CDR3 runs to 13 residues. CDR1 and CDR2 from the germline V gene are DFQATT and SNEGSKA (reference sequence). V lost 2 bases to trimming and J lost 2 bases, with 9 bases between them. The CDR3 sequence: CSARKSENYGYTF. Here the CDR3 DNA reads TGCAGTGCTAGAAAGTCAGAGAACTATGGCTACACCTTC.

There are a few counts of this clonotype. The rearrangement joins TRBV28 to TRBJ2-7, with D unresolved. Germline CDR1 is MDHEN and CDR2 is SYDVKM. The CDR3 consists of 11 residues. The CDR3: CTTSTSYEQYF. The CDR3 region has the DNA TGTACCACCAGCACATCCTACGAGCAGTACTTC.

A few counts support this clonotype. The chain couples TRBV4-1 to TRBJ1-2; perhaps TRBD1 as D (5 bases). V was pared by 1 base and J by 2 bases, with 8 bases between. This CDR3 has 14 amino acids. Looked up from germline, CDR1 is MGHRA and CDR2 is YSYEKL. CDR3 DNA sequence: TGCGCCAGCAGCCAAGTCAACAGGAACTATGGCTACACCTTC. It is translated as CASSQVNRNYGYTF.

CDR3 DNA: TGTGCCAGCGGCGAAGGACTAGCTTCCTATGAGCAGTTCTTC. This encodes CASGEGLASYEQFF. The J gene is TRBJ2-1, the V gene TRBV2; TRBD2 agrees at 8 bases. V shed 8 bases, J shed 8 bases, and the junction held 11 bases outside the gene matches. This CDR3 is built from 14 residues. Germline CDR1 and CDR2: SNHLY and FYNNEI.

The CDR3 coding sequence is TGTGCCAGCAGCGGGGTATACAACTATGGCTACACCTTC. It yields the protein CASSGVYNYGYTF. This chain connects TRBV6-5 to TRBJ1-2; unclear D gene. CDR1 is MNHEY and CDR2 is SVGAGI in the germline V gene. The V end lost 6 bases, the J end lost 2 bases, and 10 bases lay between the germline ends. The CDR3 consists of 13 residues.